The 3 T cell receptor beta chains given below trace back to one sample, sequenced in a study of blood T cells in healthy people across ages. It was with a sample-barcoded 5' primer and a J-beta primer mix that a second PCR of roughly 7 to 12 cycles was run. In TCRdb, the 5' RACE reads were re-called with MiXCR into one record per CDR3 protein. The sample holds around 870,000 distinct CDR3 sequences, more than 25% seen once. The sample taken for sequencing was blood. The receptors here all came from a woman of 80 years or more in good health.

The table lists this clonotype with many counts. J is TRBJ2-6 and V is TRBV7-9; TRBD1 matches at 10 bases. V was clipped by 3 bases and J by 2 bases; unmatched bases: 4. Germline lookup yields CDR1 SEHNR and CDR2 FQNEAQ (reference sequence). The CDR3 sequence is 17 residues long. The CDR3 sequence: CASSFGTGDPGANVLTF. The CDR3 DNA sequence: TGTGCCAGCAGCTTCGGGACAGGGGACCCTGGGGCCAACGTCCTGACTTTC.

The genes are TRBV3-1 and TRBJ2-4; unclear D gene. The germline CDR1 and CDR2 sequences are LGHDT and YNNKEL (reference sequence). This CDR3 contains 15 residues. Trimming pared 0 bases from V and 6 bases from J, leaving 12 bases between. In nucleotides, the CDR3 is TGTGCCAGCAGCCAAGATCACGGAGTGGGAAACATTCAGTACTTC. This gives the protein CASSQDHGVGNIQYF. Drawing the rest from reference TRBV3-1 and TRBJ2-4, the complete variable domain is DTAVSQTPKYLVTQMGNDKSIKCEQNLGHDTMYWYKQDSKKFLKIMFSYNNKELIINETVPNRFSPKSPDKAHLNLHINSLELGDSAVYFCASSQDHGVGNIQYFGAGTRLSVL.

This clonotype was found many times. The rearrangement joins TRBV29-1 to TRBJ2-5; D possibly corresponds to TRBD2 (6 bases). CDR3 length: 13 residues. Trimming took off 5 bases at V and 2 bases at J, with 12 bases between the two ends. CDR1 SQVTM and CDR2 ANQGSEA come from the germline V gene. Here the CDR3 DNA reads TGCAGCGTTCGGCCGGGAGTACAAGAGACCCAGTACTTC. It codes for CSVRPGVQETQYF.